This TCR beta chain emerged from a study of cytomegalovirus exposure and HLA in healthy donors. General observations from the study: First-cohort TCR clusters were later found to tend to co-occur in the 130 or so validation repertoires. A classifier reportedly called cytomegalovirus status with high sensitivity and specificity.

Sequencing was performed with immunoSEQ multiplex PCR; in TCRdb, only in-frame clones are kept and a portion is missing. Among 70,000 to 85,000 clones listed, roughly 92% were seen once. The CDR3 totals 15 residues. Germline loops: CDR1 SEHNR, CDR2 FQNEAQ (reference sequence). V trimming: 5 bases; J trimming: 8 bases; junction bases outside the gene matches: 11. This clone was detected once. Its antigen is still unknown. This sequence was found in a woman younger than 30 in good health and CMV-seropositive. The chain has TRBV7-9 and TRBJ1-4, with 7 bases aligning to TRBD1. Sequenced input: PBMCs. CDR3 nucleotides: TGTGCCAGCAGCCCCTCGACAGGGTTTCGGGAAAAACTGTTTTTT. Encoded protein: CASSPSTGFREKLFF. Full variable domain (rest looked up from reference TRBV7-9 and TRBJ1-4): DTGVSQNPRHKITKRGQNVTFRCDPISEHNRLYWYRQTLGQGPEFLTYFQNEAQLEKSRLLSDRFSAERPKGSFSTLEIQRTEQGDSAMYLCASSPSTGFREKLFFGSGTQLSVL.